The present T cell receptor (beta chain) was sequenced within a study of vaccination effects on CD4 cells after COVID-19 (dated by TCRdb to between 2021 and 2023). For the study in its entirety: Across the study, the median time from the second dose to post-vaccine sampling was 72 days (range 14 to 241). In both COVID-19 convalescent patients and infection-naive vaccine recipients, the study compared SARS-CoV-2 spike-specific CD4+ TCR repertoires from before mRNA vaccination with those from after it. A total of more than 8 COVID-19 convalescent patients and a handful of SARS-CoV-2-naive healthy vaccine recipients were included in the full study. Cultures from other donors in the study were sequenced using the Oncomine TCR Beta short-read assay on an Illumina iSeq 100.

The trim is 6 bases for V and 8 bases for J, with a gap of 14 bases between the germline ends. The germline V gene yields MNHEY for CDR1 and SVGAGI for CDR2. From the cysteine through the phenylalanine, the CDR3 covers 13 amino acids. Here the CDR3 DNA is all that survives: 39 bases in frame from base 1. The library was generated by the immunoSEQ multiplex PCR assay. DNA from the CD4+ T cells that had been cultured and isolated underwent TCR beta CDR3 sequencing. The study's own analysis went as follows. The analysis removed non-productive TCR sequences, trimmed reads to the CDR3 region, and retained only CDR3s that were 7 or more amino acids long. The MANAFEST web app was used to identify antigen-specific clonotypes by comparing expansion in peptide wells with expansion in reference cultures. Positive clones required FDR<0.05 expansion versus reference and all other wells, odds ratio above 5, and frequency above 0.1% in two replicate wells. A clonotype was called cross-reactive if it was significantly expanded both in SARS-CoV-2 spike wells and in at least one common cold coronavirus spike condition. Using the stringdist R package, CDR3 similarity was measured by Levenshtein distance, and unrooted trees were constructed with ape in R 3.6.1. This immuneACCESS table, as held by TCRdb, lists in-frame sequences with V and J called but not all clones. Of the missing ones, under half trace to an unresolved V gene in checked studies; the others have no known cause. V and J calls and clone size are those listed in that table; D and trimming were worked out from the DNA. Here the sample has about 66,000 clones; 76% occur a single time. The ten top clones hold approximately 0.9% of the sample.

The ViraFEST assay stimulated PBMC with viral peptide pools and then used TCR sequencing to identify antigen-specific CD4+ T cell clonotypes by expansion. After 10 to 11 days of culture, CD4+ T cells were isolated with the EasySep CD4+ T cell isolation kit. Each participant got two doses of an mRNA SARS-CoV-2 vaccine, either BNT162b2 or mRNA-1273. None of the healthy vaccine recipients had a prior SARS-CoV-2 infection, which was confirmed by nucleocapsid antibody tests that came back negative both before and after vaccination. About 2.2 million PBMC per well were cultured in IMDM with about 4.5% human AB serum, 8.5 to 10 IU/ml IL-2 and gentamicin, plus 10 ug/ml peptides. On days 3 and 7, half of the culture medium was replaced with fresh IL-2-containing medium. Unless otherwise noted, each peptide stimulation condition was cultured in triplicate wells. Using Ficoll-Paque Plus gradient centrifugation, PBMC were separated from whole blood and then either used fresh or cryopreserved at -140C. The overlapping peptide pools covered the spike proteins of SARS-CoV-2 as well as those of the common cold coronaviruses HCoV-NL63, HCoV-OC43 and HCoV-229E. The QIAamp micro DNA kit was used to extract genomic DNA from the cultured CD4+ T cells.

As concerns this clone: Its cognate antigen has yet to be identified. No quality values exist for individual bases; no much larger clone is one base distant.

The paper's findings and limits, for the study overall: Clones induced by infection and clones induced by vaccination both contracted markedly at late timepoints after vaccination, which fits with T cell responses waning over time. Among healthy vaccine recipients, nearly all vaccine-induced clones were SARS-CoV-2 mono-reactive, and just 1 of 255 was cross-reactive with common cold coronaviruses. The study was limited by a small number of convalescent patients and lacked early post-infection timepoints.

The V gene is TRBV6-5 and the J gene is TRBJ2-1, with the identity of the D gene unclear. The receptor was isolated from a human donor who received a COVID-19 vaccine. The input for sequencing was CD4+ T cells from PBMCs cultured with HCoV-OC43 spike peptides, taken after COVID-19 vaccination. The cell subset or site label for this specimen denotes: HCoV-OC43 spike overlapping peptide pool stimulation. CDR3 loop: CASSRPAGYEQFF. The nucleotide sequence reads TGTGCCAGCAGCCGGCCAGCTGGTTATGAGCAGTTCTTC.